Below, one T cell receptor beta chain is given with its context. This specimen belongs to a study of cytomegalovirus exposure and HLA in healthy donors. Sequencing was performed with immunoSEQ multiplex PCR; in TCRdb, only in-frame clones are kept and a portion is missing. The table shows 100,000 to 150,000 clones, with roughly 90% occurring only once. The germline V gene encodes CDR1 KGHSH and CDR2 LQKENI. The V end lost 2 bases, the J end lost 5 bases, and 9 bases lay between the germline ends. The length of the CDR3 is 14 residues. The sequencing sample was made of PBMCs. The clonotype comes from a young man in good health and CMV-seronegative. This chain connects TRBV18 to TRBJ1-4; D may be TRBD1 (5 bases). CDR3 loop: CASSPFGGNEKLFF. The DNA for the CDR3 is TGTGCCAGCTCACCATTCGGGGGAAATGAAAAACTGTTTTTT.